This entry lists 10 T cell receptor beta chains sequenced from one sample in a study of blood T cell repertoires in COVID-19. The protocol was immunoSEQ multiplex PCR, while the TCRdb copy is restricted to in-frame clones and leaves out a portion. The sample records about 200,000 clones, 75% to 85% being singletons. Sequenced material: peripheral blood. Receptor source: a human donor in a cohort sampled during active COVID-19.

The V and J genes are TRBV6-1 and TRBJ2-7, with D possibly TRBD1 on 5 matching bases. The germline V gene has CDR1 MNHNS and CDR2 SASEGT. V dropped 1 base and J dropped 5 bases, with 15 bases sitting between them. The CDR3 consists of 15 residues. CDR3 coding DNA: TGTGCCAGCAGTGAAGTCAGCAGGGTCCGGGACGAGCAGTACTTC. Protein sequence: CASSEVSRVRDEQYF.

The sample holds one count of this clone. The genes are TRBV29-1 and TRBJ2-3, with 12 bases fitting TRBD2. Germline V lookup: CDR1 SQVTM, CDR2 ANQGSEA. The CDR3 has 18 residues. V lost 6 bases and J lost 5; bases outside the gene matches: 18. CDR3 DNA: TGCAGCGTCGGGGGACAGGGGTTCCTAGCGGGAGGGTTAGATACGCAGTATTTT. Its translation is CSVGGQGFLAGGLDTQYF.

The V gene is TRBV9, the J gene TRBJ2-3; TRBD2 matches at 8 bases. The trim removed 0 bases at V and 1 base at J, leaving 4 bases unmatched. Per germline, CDR1 SGDLS and CDR2 YYNGEE. This CDR3 region has 16 residues. The CDR3 loop is CASSVAHSGGTDTQYF. CDR3 nucleotides: TGTGCCAGCAGCGTAGCGCATAGCGGGGGCACAGATACGCAGTATTTT.

The CDR3 here is CASSRPSGDYGYTF. The DNA for the CDR3 is TGTGCCAGCAGCCGCCCTTCGGGAGACTATGGCTACACCTTC. The gene calls are TRBV7-9 and TRBJ1-2; no firm D call. Trimming stripped 5 bases from V and 3 bases from J, with 13 bases between. The CDR3 runs 14 residues. Germline V lookup: CDR1 SEHNR, CDR2 FQNEAQ (reference sequence).

This clone was detected many times. The chain links TRBV18 to TRBJ1-1, with TRBD1 matching 9 bases. This CDR3 region has 15 residues. Germline V CDR1 and CDR2: KGHSH, LQKENI. With 3 bases clipped from V and 1 base from J, the junction kept 3 bases outside the gene matches. The CDR3 region has the DNA TGTGCCAGCTCACCTCGACAGGGGGGGAACACTGAAGCTTTCTTT. Translation gives CASSPRQGGNTEAFF.

This clone has just a few counts. The chain has TRBV28 and TRBJ2-3; 10 bases match TRBD2. CDR1 is MDHEN and CDR2 is SYDVKM in the germline V gene. The CDR3 spans 14 residues. Trimming at V came to 8 bases and at J to 6 bases, leaving 8 bases not matched to a gene. CDR3 in amino acids: CASWSGRAADTQYF. The CDR3 coding sequence is TGTGCCAGCTGGAGCGGGAGGGCCGCTGATACGCAGTATTTT.

The CDR3 bases are TGTGCCAGCCGTGACAGGCCTCTTACAGATACGCAGTATTTT. This gives the protein CASRDRPLTDTQYF. V is TRBV27 and J is TRBJ2-3; possibly TRBD1 for D (6 bases). The V end was cut by 8 bases, the J end by 3 bases, with 15 bases between. Germline V lookup: CDR1 MNHEY, CDR2 SMNVEV (reference sequence). This CDR3 comprises 14 residues.

In its sample, this clone was seen a few times. The chain is built from TRBV28 and TRBJ1-2; D is ambiguous. CDR1 is MDHEN and CDR2 is SYDVKM in the germline V gene. The CDR3 has 11 amino acids. V was trimmed by 7 bases and J by 1 base, leaving 4 bases between them. For the CDR3, the DNA is TGTGCCAGCACCAGTAACTATGGCTACACCTTC. Protein: CASTSNYGYTF.

The gene calls are TRBV29-1 and TRBJ2-1; perhaps TRBD1 as D (6 bases). CDR3 size: 15 residues. Looked up from germline, CDR1 is SQVTM and CDR2 is ANQGSEA. Trimming stripped 6 bases from V and 3 bases from J, with 18 bases between. CDR3 DNA: TGCAGCGTCGTCCCCGGGACACGTTACTACAATGAGCAGTTCTTC. Translated, it gives CSVVPGTRYYNEQFF.

This clone has a handful of counts. CDR3 bases: TGTGCCAGCAGAATTAGGTGGGACAGTGAAGCTTTCTTT. Translated, it gives CASRIRWDSEAFF. This chain connects TRBV12-3 or TRBV12-4 to TRBJ1-1; 7 nucleotides agree with TRBD1. Trimming at V came to 6 bases and at J to 7 bases, leaving 8 bases not matched to a gene. The CDR3 has 13 residues.